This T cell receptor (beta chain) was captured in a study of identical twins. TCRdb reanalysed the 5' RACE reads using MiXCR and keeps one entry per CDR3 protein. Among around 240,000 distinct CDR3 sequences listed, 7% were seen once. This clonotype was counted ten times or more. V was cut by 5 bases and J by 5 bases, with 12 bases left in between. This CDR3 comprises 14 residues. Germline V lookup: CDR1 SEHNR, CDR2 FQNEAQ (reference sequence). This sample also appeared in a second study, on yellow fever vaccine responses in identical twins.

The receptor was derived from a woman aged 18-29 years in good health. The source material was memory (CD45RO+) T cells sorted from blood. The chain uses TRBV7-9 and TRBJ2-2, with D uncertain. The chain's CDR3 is CASSLPTGTGELFF. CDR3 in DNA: TGTGCCAGCAGCCTTCCCACTGGGACCGGGGAGCTGTTTTTT.